This T cell receptor beta chain was recorded in a study of blood T cells in healthy people across ages (dated by TCRdb to about 2015). Broadly, across the study: Template switching captured roughly one uniquely barcoded TCR beta cDNA molecule per two T cells in model experiments. Age-related changes in TCR beta repertoire diversity were measured in the study by deep sequencing normalized with unique cDNA molecular identifiers. The donors were split into four age groups: young (average around 17 years), middle-aged (39), aged (over 55) and long-lived (under 90). The study analyzed two additional independent replicas of 1 million unique cDNA reads from the same blood draw for two donors, one aged 18 to 29 and one aged 80 or older. General findings and caveats noted by the study authors: Conclusive comparison of naive and antigen-experienced compartments was prevented by the profiling of bulk unsorted PBMCs. Observed TCR beta diversity per million T cells fell roughly linearly with age, and a significant reduction was already apparent by age roughly 41. Because the CMV infection status of the donors was unknown, age-related changes in expanded clonotypes may potentially have been confounded. Total diversity estimates from one million sequenced T cells were considered lower bounds and underestimates. The long-lived group showed more naive CD4+ T cells, fewer expanded clones and increased TCR diversity than the aged group, suggesting age selection. Observed TCR beta diversity correlated strongly with the percentage of naive T cells measured by flow cytometry.

This clonotype turned up a few times. What antigen it recognizes has not been identified. No quality values exist for individual bases; no much larger clone is one base distant. For this chain, trimming is 5 bases at the V end and 3 bases at the J end, and the number of junction bases without a gene match is 8. Taken from the germline V gene (reference sequence), the CDR1 and CDR2 loops are DFQATT and SNEGSKA. Including cysteine and phenylalanine, the CDR3 has 14 amino acids. The CDR3 DNA has 42 bases and is translated from base 1. Systemically healthy Caucasian individuals from Russia, around 39 in total and aged 6 to 90 years, were included as donors. Each donor gave 8 to 10 milliliters of peripheral blood, collected into EDTA-treated Vacutainer tubes. Ficoll-Paque density-gradient centrifugation was used to isolate PBMCs, with at least 6 million obtained per sample. Total RNA, at least 5 micrograms per sample, was extracted from PBMCs with Trizol reagent. For every donor, flow cytometry on a PBMC aliquot measured the percentage of naive CD45RAhigh/CD27high T cells.

Preparation of the library involved 5' RACE. The run used an Illumina HiSeq 2500. A second PCR of about 6 to 11 cycles was run with a J-beta primer mix and a sample-barcoded 5' primer. A template-switch 5' adaptor carrying 12 random nucleotides introduced a unique molecular identifier onto each TCR beta cDNA molecule. At least 3 million CDR3-containing paired-end reads were obtained from each sample. All of the RNA was converted into first-strand cDNA using the Mint cDNA synthesis kit, with a TRBC-specific oligonucleotide serving as the primer. All cDNA was treated with uracil-DNA glycosylase and then went through a first 18-cycle PCR with the universal primers M1SS and BC2_uni_R. On the study's bioinformatics: Normalization of each sample was performed by random selection of 1 million high-quality reads, each carrying a distinct molecular identifier. Reads sharing molecular identifiers were discarded rather than binned into consensus sequences. MiTCR, set to a Q25 quality threshold and the strictest error-elimination algorithm, was used for CDR3 identification, clonotype clustering and error correction. A nonparametric unseen species model using Euler transformation provided a lower-bound estimate of total TCR beta diversity. Starting from the raw public reads, TCRdb applied fastp trimming at Q25, assembled clones with MiXCR and retained in-frame beta chains. Entries that share a CDR3 protein sequence are merged under the most common genes and DNA. None of the V and J calls come from the authors' own analysis; TCRdb made them. This sample holds about 760,000 distinct CDR3 sequences; approximately 25% were observed only once. Around 9.2% of the sample lies in the top ten.

This sample also appeared in a second study, on T cells of mothers and their children. Drawing on the second study: The donors were nine systemically healthy Caucasian individuals, made up of three mothers and their six children. cDNA synthesis used all of the extracted RNA, with 1.5 ug of RNA in each 15 ul reaction. In the second PCR, the M1S primer introduced both the sample barcodes and 2-4 random nucleotides. More than 9 million TCR beta CDR3 reads were obtained from each mother, and 2.5 million to 3.5 million reads were obtained from each child. In both related and unrelated pairs, thymic selection shapes the output of TCR recombination in a similar way, with inherited differences having only a minor effect. Normalized repertoire overlap was always found to be slightly, but never significantly, higher in related mother-child pairs than in unrelated mother-child pairs. No persistent microchimeric T cell clones were detected, at a sensitivity of about 100 clones per million clonotypes. In the study, deep NGS was used to compare the TCR beta repertoires of mothers and children, and features distinguishing related mother-child pairs from unrelated individuals were sought. On average, the children were roughly 11 +/- 4 years old, while the mothers were about 37 +/- 4 years old. Libraries were sequenced on Illumina HiSeq 2000 with 100+100 nt paired-end reads after adapter ligation with NEBNext reagents. To avoid cross-contamination, the mother libraries and the child libraries were prepared a month apart and sequenced in separate runs. For each donor, somewhere between about 450,000 and 2,000,000 distinct TCR beta clonotypes were identified. Naive TCR beta clonotypes were estimated from low-frequency clonotypes matched to each donor's FACS-determined naive share, without sorting.

The sequencing input was blood. This TCR came from a boy younger than 18 in good health. Recombination connected TRBV20-1 to TRBJ2-7, with TRBD2 identical over 9 junction bases. The DNA sequence is TGCAGTGCTGCTAGCGGGGTAAAGGTCTACGAGCAGTACTTC. Its product reads: CSAASGVKVYEQYF.